This entry lists 14 T cell receptor beta chains sequenced from one sample in a study of shared clonotypes between healthy human individuals. Profiled with immunoSEQ multiplex PCR; TCRdb holds only in-frame clones, not every one. The sample yields approximately 980,000 clones, approximately 76% seen once. The specimen was memory CD4+ T cells sorted from blood. Documented subset: CD45RA-negative fraction. The receptors originated from a man aged 18 to 35 in good health.

The chain couples TRBV7-9 to TRBJ2-7, with 8 bases that match TRBD1. The CDR3 runs to 14 residues. The V gene's germline CDR1 is SEHNR and CDR2 FQNEAQ (reference sequence). The J segment lost 3 bases and the V segment lost 5 bases, leaving 6 bases of the junction unmatched. The CDR3 protein is CASSRTGSGYEQYF. CDR3 nucleotide sequence: TGTGCCAGCAGCCGGACAGGGTCAGGCTACGAGCAGTACTTC.

This clone was observed at least ten times. The J gene is TRBJ2-1, the V gene TRBV30; no clear D. CDR1 is GTSNPN, CDR2 SVGIG, per germline (reference sequence). V lost 2 bases, J lost 12 bases, and 17 bases lay in between. CDR3 length equals 13 residues. The CDR3 protein is CAWSPGDAQAQFF. In DNA, the CDR3 is TGTGCCTGGAGTCCTGGAGACGCTCAGGCGCAGTTCTTC.

The V and J genes are TRBV5-6 and TRBJ2-2, with TRBD2 matching over 7 bases. The CDR3 is made up of 14 amino acids. Germline CDR1 and CDR2: SGHDT and YYEEEE. Trimming at V came to 3 bases and at J to 4 bases, leaving 3 bases not matched to a gene. This CDR3 is CASSSGGPTGELFF. The CDR3, as DNA: TGTGCCAGCAGCTCGGGGGGTCCCACCGGGGAGCTGTTTTTT.

Concerning this clone itself: It may be a read error: a sequence one base away is much more abundant. Likely a read error: the CDR3 ends without its conserved phenylalanine or tryptophan. Here the CDR3 DNA reads TGTGCCAGCAGCAGGGGAATGACCTACGAGCAGTACCTC. It is translated as CASSRGMTYEQYL. The chain has TRBV6-6 and TRBJ2-7, with D possibly matching TRBD1 (6 bases). This CDR3 spans 13 amino acids. Trimming removed 6 bases from V and 2 bases from J, with 11 bases in between. The germline gives CDR1 MNHNY, CDR2 SVGAGI (reference sequence).

The chain carries TRBV5-1 and TRBJ2-5; 10 bases line up with TRBD1. Germline V gene data show CDR1 as SGHRS and CDR2 as YFSETQ. This CDR3 is 15 amino acids long. Trimming took 4 bases from V and 5 from J; bases not matched to a gene: 8. CDR3 amino acids: CASSPGTGAGETQYF. CDR3 coding DNA: TGCGCCAGCAGCCCCGGGACAGGGGCAGGGGAGACCCAGTACTTC.

Points on this clone: The germline gene is not matched at one end of the junction; a read error may be the cause. The V gene is TRBV7-7, the J gene TRBJ2-2; D not resolved. CDR1 is SSHAT and CDR2 is FNYEAQ in the germline V gene (reference sequence). The CDR3 totals 13 residues. CDR3 residues: CASSLSLAGELFF. DNA of the CDR3: TGTGCTAGCAGCTTAAGTTTGGCCGGGGAGCTGTTTTTT.

CDR3 sequence (DNA): TGTGCCAGCAGCTTTGAAACTAGCGGAAGGGAGACCCAGTACTTC. Its translation is CASSFETSGRETQYF. V usage is TRBV7-2 and J usage is TRBJ2-5; 8 nucleotides agree with TRBD2. This CDR3 comprises 15 residues. V lost 3 bases and J lost 5; bases outside the gene matches: 8. CDR1 is SGHTA and CDR2 is FQGNSA in the germline V gene. The variable domain in full, completed from reference TRBV7-2 and TRBJ2-5, reads GAGVSQSPSNKVTEKGKDVELRCDPISGHTALYWYRQSLGQGLEFLIYFQGNSAPDKSGLPSDRFSAERTGGSVSTLTIQRTQQEDSAVYLCASSFETSGRETQYFGPGTRLLVL.

The chain carries TRBV19 and TRBJ2-5; the match to TRBD2 covers 7 bases. The V gene end was trimmed by 4 bases and the J gene end by 5 bases; junction bases not matched to a gene: 10. This CDR3 is 15 amino acids long. Germline loops: CDR1 LNHDA, CDR2 SQIVND (reference sequence). The DNA of the CDR3 is TGTGCCAGTAGTAGCACGGGACTACTCCAGGAGACCCAGTACTTC. Residues: CASSSTGLLQETQYF.

This clone turned up a few times. The chain couples TRBV5-4 to TRBJ2-2; tentatively, D is TRBD1 or TRBD2 (5 bases each). Germline-derived CDR1 and CDR2 are SGHNT and YYREEE (reference sequence). The CDR3 is made up of 17 amino acids. V shed 2 bases and J shed 5 bases, with 19 bases lying between them. CDR3 DNA sequence: TGTGCCAGCAGCTTAGGCTCTAGGGGAGTGGGAACCGGGGAGCTGTTTTTT. This translates into CASSLGSRGVGTGELFF.

The chain employs TRBV19 and TRBJ2-6, with 9 bases that match TRBD1. Germline V lookup: CDR1 LNHDA, CDR2 SQIVND (reference sequence). The CDR3 has 17 amino acids. The ends lost 5 bases at V and 0 bases at J; junction bases unmatched: 5. Written as DNA, the CDR3 is TGTGCCAGTAGTCCGGGACAGGGCGTCTCTGGGGCCAACGTCCTGACTTTC. Translation: CASSPGQGVSGANVLTF.

This clone was detected ten times or more. The rearrangement uses TRBV28 and TRBJ1-4; 7 positions match TRBD1. The CDR3 runs 16 residues. With 4 bases clipped from V and 5 bases from J, the junction kept 10 bases outside the gene matches. Germline loops: CDR1 MDHEN, CDR2 SYDVKM. CDR3 sequence: CASSSRPGQINEKLFF. The DNA for the CDR3 is TGTGCCAGCAGTTCACGACCGGGACAGATAAATGAAAAACTGTTTTTT.

The chain joins TRBV7-2 to TRBJ1-2; maybe TRBD1 (5 bases). Trimming took off 2 bases at V and 6 bases at J, with 16 bases between the two ends. The germline V gene has CDR1 SGHTA and CDR2 FQGNSA. This CDR3 is 15 amino acids long. In nucleotides, the CDR3 is TGTGCCAGCAGCTTATCCTCGGGACCAGCAGATGGCTACACCTTC. It encodes CASSLSSGPADGYTF. Using reference TRBV7-2 and TRBJ1-2 for the parts outside the CDR3, the full variable domain is GAGVSQSPSNKVTEKGKDVELRCDPISGHTALYWYRQSLGQGLEFLIYFQGNSAPDKSGLPSDRFSAERTGGSVSTLTIQRTQQEDSAVYLCASSLSSGPADGYTFGSGTRLTVV.

V usage is TRBV7-2 and J usage is TRBJ2-7, with D possibly matching TRBD1 (6 bases). V was clipped by 5 bases and J by 3 bases, with 20 bases between them. This CDR3 is 16 amino acids long. The V gene's germline CDR1 is SGHTA and CDR2 FQGNSA. CDR3 residues: CASSVRPQGIFYEQYF. In nucleotides, the CDR3 is TGTGCCAGCAGCGTCCGGCCACAGGGTATCTTCTACGAGCAGTACTTC.

The gene calls are TRBV5-1 and TRBJ1-1; TRBD1 might be the D (5 bases). Germline CDR1 reads SGHRS; CDR2 reads YFSETQ. This CDR3 contains 14 residues. With 0 bases removed from V and 1 base from J, the gap between germline ends came to 7 bases. The CDR3, as DNA: TGCGCCAGCAGCTTGGGACAGAAGAACACTGAAGCTTTCTTT. Translated, it gives CASSLGQKNTEAFF.